This TCR beta chain was captured in a study of response to subunit inactivated influenza vaccine. Regarding the study as a whole: The authors suggested that every seasonal influenza vaccination recruits few new T cells.

There are a few counts of this clonotype. Its specificity is unknown. One entry per CDR3 protein, called by TCRdb with MiXCR from the RT-PCR reads. The data show hundreds of thousands of distinct CDR3 sequences, about 15% seen once. The trim removed 1 base at V and 4 bases at J, leaving 6 bases unmatched. The length of the CDR3 is 17 residues. The germline CDR1 and CDR2 sequences are SGHVS and FQNEAQ. The V and J genes are TRBV7-8 and TRBJ2-2; TRBD2 matches 10 bases. The sequence was collected from a man in his fifties or sixties who received an inactivated influenza vaccine. Specimen: PBMCs from blood, collected about 14 days before vaccination. The DNA for the CDR3 is TGTGCCAGCAGCTTAGTTGTTTCTAGCGGGAGCACCGGGGAGCTGTTTTTT. Its protein is CASSLVVSSGSTGELFF. The full variable domain, with the rest looked up from reference TRBV7-8 and TRBJ2-2, is GAGVSQSPRYKVAKRGQDVALRCDPISGHVSLFWYQQALGQGPEFLTYFQNEAQLDKSGLPSDRFFAERPEGSVSTLKIQRTQQEDSAVYLCASSLVVSSGSTGELFFGEGSRLTVL.